This TCR beta chain was documented in a study of T-cell memory formation after mild COVID-19. Researchers used 5'RACE with constant-segment primers to make TCR alpha and TCR beta cDNA libraries that carry sample barcodes and UMIs. A single record per CDR3 protein comes from TCRdb applying MiXCR to the 5' RACE reads. The sample gives 470,000 or so distinct CDR3 sequences, around a quarter of which show up once; around 13% is in the top ten. V was pared by 0 bases and J by 8 bases, with 12 bases between. The length of the CDR3 is 14 residues. Germline CDR1 reads SGHRS; CDR2 reads YFSETQ. Study-level results: Whether second-wave clones peaking at day 37 were SARS-CoV-2 specific went unconfirmed. Later expanders leaned CD4+, whereas clones that contracted between day 15 and 85 were balanced CD4/CD8.

Concerning this clonotype itself: Its antigen is not known.

The clonotype was recovered from an adult woman who had mild COVID-19 (a few samples of this study predate the infection). Cell type and time point are not known. The rearrangement joins TRBV5-1 to TRBJ2-4; D tentatively fits TRBD1 or TRBD2 (5 bases each). The specimen was PBMCs or a T cell subset sorted from them (not recorded which). The CDR3 bases are TGCGCCAGCAGCTTGGGGCTCGGGGACGACATTCAGTACTTC. It yields the protein CASSLGLGDDIQYF.